These T cell receptor beta chains were read from a single sample in a study of T cells in Graves' hyperthyroidism and ophthalmopathy. TCRdb redid the calling of the multiplex PCR reads with MiXCR, one entry per CDR3 protein. The data contain 500,000 to 600,000 distinct CDR3 sequences, just over 45% of them singletons. Sequenced input: peripheral blood or thyroid tissue (not recorded which). Receptors were obtained from a woman younger than 35 with Graves' hyperthyroidism. Both conserved end residues are part of each CDR3. Each record gives: CDR3 protein, V gene, D gene, J gene. The D gene is left open where the match is weak.

cdr3_aa: CASTLMGAYYGNTIYF; v_call: TRBV5-6; d_call: -; j_call: TRBJ1-3
cdr3_aa: CSADSGGTNEKLFF; v_call: TRBV29-1; d_call: -; j_call: TRBJ1-4
cdr3_aa: CSAKTDRGLYGYTF; v_call: TRBV20-1; d_call: TRBD1; j_call: TRBJ1-2
cdr3_aa: CASSLVPSGRWRQETQYF; v_call: TRBV7-2; d_call: TRBD2; j_call: TRBJ2-5
cdr3_aa: CATSSVGQGGYTF; v_call: TRBV15; d_call: TRBD1; j_call: TRBJ1-2
cdr3_aa: CASSASQLSGFYNEQYF; v_call: TRBV25-1; d_call: -; j_call: TRBJ2-7
cdr3_aa: CASSYARETQYF; v_call: TRBV6-6; d_call: -; j_call: TRBJ2-5
cdr3_aa: CASSQVRTNYYEQYF; v_call: TRBV4-1; d_call: -; j_call: TRBJ2-7
cdr3_aa: CASSLSQGHRMRGYTF; v_call: TRBV12-3/TRBV12-4; d_call: TRBD1; j_call: TRBJ1-2
cdr3_aa: CASSLSPLAYEQYF; v_call: TRBV27; d_call: -; j_call: TRBJ2-7
cdr3_aa: CASSALAGILGVTQYF; v_call: TRBV7-7; d_call: TRBD2; j_call: TRBJ2-5
cdr3_aa: CASSLAAGGNYEQYF; v_call: TRBV7-2; d_call: TRBD2; j_call: TRBJ2-7
cdr3_aa: CASSRPDAGAGSGNTIYF; v_call: TRBV5-6; d_call: -; j_call: TRBJ1-3
cdr3_aa: CASSPTSTGEQYF; v_call: TRBV7-8; d_call: -; j_call: TRBJ2-7
cdr3_aa: CSARGVGAFF; v_call: TRBV20-1; d_call: -; j_call: TRBJ1-1
cdr3_aa: CSARFYRDTEQYF; v_call: TRBV20-1; d_call: -; j_call: TRBJ2-7
cdr3_aa: CAIAPAGEDGYTF; v_call: TRBV10-3; d_call: -; j_call: TRBJ1-2
cdr3_aa: CSVTPDRMKAFF; v_call: TRBV29-1; d_call: TRBD1; j_call: TRBJ1-1
cdr3_aa: CASSGTTRSTDTQYF; v_call: TRBV19; d_call: -; j_call: TRBJ2-3
cdr3_aa: CASSQDSRENEKLFF; v_call: TRBV4-2; d_call: -; j_call: TRBJ1-4
cdr3_aa: CASSDSGREGYTF; v_call: TRBV2; d_call: -; j_call: TRBJ1-2
cdr3_aa: CASSLKAGGSSGSSYEQYF; v_call: TRBV12-3/TRBV12-4; d_call: -; j_call: TRBJ2-7
cdr3_aa: CASSPYTGKPYEQYF; v_call: TRBV27; d_call: -; j_call: TRBJ2-7
cdr3_aa: CASSPDSPGQGPVSEQYF; v_call: TRBV7-6; d_call: TRBD1; j_call: TRBJ2-7
cdr3_aa: CASSLDPLTQYF; v_call: TRBV7-6; d_call: -; j_call: TRBJ2-5
cdr3_aa: CASRKGTGVNSPLHF; v_call: TRBV2; d_call: TRBD1; j_call: TRBJ1-6
cdr3_aa: CASSYPRLAGSYEQYF; v_call: TRBV7-6; d_call: TRBD2; j_call: TRBJ2-7
cdr3_aa: CSARVAGHRYEQYF; v_call: TRBV20-1; d_call: -; j_call: TRBJ2-7
cdr3_aa: CASIRLGMNYGYTF; v_call: TRBV2; d_call: -; j_call: TRBJ1-2
cdr3_aa: CASSPSGEQFF; v_call: TRBV7-8; d_call: -; j_call: TRBJ2-1
cdr3_aa: CSAMTGTQNGVTEAFF; v_call: TRBV20-1; d_call: -; j_call: TRBJ1-1
cdr3_aa: CASRLGLALPDTQYF; v_call: TRBV19; d_call: TRBD2; j_call: TRBJ2-3
cdr3_aa: CASSPQTSGILTDTQYF; v_call: TRBV9; d_call: TRBD2; j_call: TRBJ2-3
cdr3_aa: CASRRAGSQPQHF; v_call: TRBV19; d_call: -; j_call: TRBJ1-5
cdr3_aa: CASSFPRGTGAPYEQYF; v_call: TRBV7-9; d_call: TRBD1; j_call: TRBJ2-7
cdr3_aa: CASSSRQVSEAFF; v_call: TRBV7-2; d_call: -; j_call: TRBJ1-1
cdr3_aa: CASSLGGKNTGELFF; v_call: TRBV11-2; d_call: -; j_call: TRBJ2-2
cdr3_aa: CAISESRTSNQPQHF; v_call: TRBV10-3; d_call: -; j_call: TRBJ1-5
cdr3_aa: CASSSRTASGNTIYF; v_call: TRBV12-3/TRBV12-4; d_call: -; j_call: TRBJ1-3
cdr3_aa: CASSPRQGTTEAFF; v_call: TRBV11-2; d_call: TRBD1; j_call: TRBJ1-1
cdr3_aa: CASSSHGTSYEQYF; v_call: TRBV11-2; d_call: -; j_call: TRBJ2-7
cdr3_aa: CASSLGYGVVTEAF; v_call: TRBV12-3/TRBV12-4; d_call: -; j_call: TRBJ2-6
cdr3_aa: CSALAGGTTDTQYF; v_call: TRBV20-1; d_call: TRBD2; j_call: TRBJ2-3
cdr3_aa: CSARDRGDTIYF; v_call: TRBV20-1; d_call: -; j_call: TRBJ1-3
cdr3_aa: CASSWDTYEQYF; v_call: TRBV5-1; d_call: -; j_call: TRBJ2-7
cdr3_aa: CSARDPRREVNEQYF; v_call: TRBV20-1; d_call: TRBD2; j_call: TRBJ2-7
cdr3_aa: CATSEERGEADTQYF; v_call: TRBV24-1; d_call: TRBD2; j_call: TRBJ2-3
cdr3_aa: CASSQEGVRQPQHF; v_call: TRBV4-1; d_call: -; j_call: TRBJ1-5
cdr3_aa: CASSSRGRTEPQHF; v_call: TRBV6-2/TRBV6-3; d_call: -; j_call: TRBJ1-5
cdr3_aa: CASSPEWSNTIYF; v_call: TRBV5-1; d_call: -; j_call: TRBJ1-3
cdr3_aa: CSAKGTGGGYEQYF; v_call: TRBV20-1; d_call: TRBD1; j_call: TRBJ2-7
cdr3_aa: CARPRERYSNQPQHF; v_call: TRBV10-3; d_call: -; j_call: TRBJ1-5
cdr3_aa: CASSEDNNERFF; v_call: TRBV6-6; d_call: -; j_call: TRBJ2-1
cdr3_aa: CASSLAGGVGESPQHF; v_call: TRBV7-2; d_call: -; j_call: TRBJ1-5
cdr3_aa: CASSLMGSGFDEQYF; v_call: TRBV7-3; d_call: -; j_call: TRBJ2-7
cdr3_aa: CATSDRTGDQPQHF; v_call: TRBV24-1; d_call: TRBD1; j_call: TRBJ1-5